This entry features one T cell receptor (beta chain) sequence. The data were taken from a study of response to subunit inactivated influenza vaccine. From germline, CDR1 is MNHEY and CDR2 SVGAGI. CDR3 length: 14 amino acids. The germline V and J ends were trimmed by 0 bases and 6 bases, with 12 bases remaining between them. In TCRdb, the RT-PCR reads were re-called with MiXCR into one record per CDR3 protein. This table has a few hundred thousand distinct CDR3 sequences, approximately 10% appearing once. These data are also associated with another study on T cells expressing NK-cell markers. That source notes: What made the TCR beta cDNA was 5'RACE template switching with UMIs.

This chain links TRBV6-5 with TRBJ2-7, with TRBD1 as a possible D gene (5 bases). The sample here was PBMCs from blood, taken on the day of vaccination. This receptor was identified in a man in his fifties who received an inactivated influenza vaccine. CDR3 loop: CASSYSSGLGEQYF. CDR3 sequence (DNA): TGTGCCAGCAGTTACTCGTCAGGGTTGGGCGAGCAGTACTTC.